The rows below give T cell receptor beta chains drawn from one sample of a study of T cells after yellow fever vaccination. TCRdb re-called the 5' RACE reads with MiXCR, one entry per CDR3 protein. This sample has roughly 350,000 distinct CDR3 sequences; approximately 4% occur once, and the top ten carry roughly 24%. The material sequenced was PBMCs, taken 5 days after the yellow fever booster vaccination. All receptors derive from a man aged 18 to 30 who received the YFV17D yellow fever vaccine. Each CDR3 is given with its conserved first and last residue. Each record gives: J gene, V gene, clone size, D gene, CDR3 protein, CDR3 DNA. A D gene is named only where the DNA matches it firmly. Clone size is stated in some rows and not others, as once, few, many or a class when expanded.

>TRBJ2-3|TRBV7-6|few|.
CASSLVRGTDTQYF
TGTGCCAGCAGCTTGGTCCGGGGGACAGATACGCAGTATTTT
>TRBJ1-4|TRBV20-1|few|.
CSAYGTLWEKLFF
TGCAGTGCATACGGGACCTTGTGGGAAAAACTGTTTTTT
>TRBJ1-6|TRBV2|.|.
CASSETQYSPLHF
TGTGCCAGCAGTGAAACCCAATATTCACCCCTCCACTTT
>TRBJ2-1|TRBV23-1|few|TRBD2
CASSQREGEQFF
TGCGCCAGCAGTCAACGGGAGGGTGAGCAGTTCTTC
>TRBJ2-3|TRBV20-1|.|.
CSAKGAGPTDTQYF
TGCAGTGCTAAAGGCGCAGGACCGACAGATACGCAGTATTTT
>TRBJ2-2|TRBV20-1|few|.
CSARQTNTGELFF
TGCAGTGCTAGACAGACGAACACCGGGGAGCTGTTTTTT
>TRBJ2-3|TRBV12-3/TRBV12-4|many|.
CASSRRDGGPSTDTQYF
TGTGCCAGCAGCCGCCGAGATGGGGGGCCTAGCACAGATACGCAGTATTTT
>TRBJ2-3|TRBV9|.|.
CASSVGLARAQDTQYF
TGTGCCAGCAGCGTTGGCCTAGCCCGGGCCCAGGATACGCAGTATTTT
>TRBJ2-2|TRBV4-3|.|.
CASSHLTARGTGELFF
TGCGCCAGCAGCCACCTGACAGCTCGAGGCACCGGGGAGCTGTTTTTT
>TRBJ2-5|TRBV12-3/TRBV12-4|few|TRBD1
CASSSGQGATITQYF
TGTGCCAGCAGCTCCGGACAGGGGGCCACGATAACCCAGTACTTC
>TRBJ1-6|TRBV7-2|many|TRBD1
CASSLDRVNSPLHF
TGTGCCAGCAGCTTGGACAGGGTGAACTCACCCCTCCACTTT
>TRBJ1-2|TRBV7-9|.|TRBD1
CASSQTGSWGYTF
TGTGCCAGCAGCCAGACAGGGTCCTGGGGCTACACCTTC
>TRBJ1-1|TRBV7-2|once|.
CASSLGALGGTEAFF
TGTGCCAGCAGCTTAGGGGCCCTAGGGGGCACTGAAGCTTTCTTT
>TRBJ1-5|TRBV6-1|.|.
CASSDATIRSTQAQPQHF
TGTGCCAGCAGTGATGCAACCATTCGGTCGACCCAGGCTCAGCCCCAGCATTTT
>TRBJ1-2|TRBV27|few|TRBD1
CASGDRLGVYYGYTF
TGTGCCAGCGGGGACAGGCTCGGAGTATATTATGGCTACACCTTC
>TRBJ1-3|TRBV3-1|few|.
CASSQGVRGSGNTIYF
TGTGCCAGCAGCCAAGGGGTTCGGGGCTCTGGAAACACCATATATTTT
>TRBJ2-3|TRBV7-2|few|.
CASSLAGGQGDTQYF
TGTGCCAGCAGCTTAGCGGGGGGGCAAGGAGATACGCAGTATTTT
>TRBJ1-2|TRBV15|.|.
CATSRDREGYRGYTF
TGTGCCACCAGCAGAGATCGGGAGGGGTACCGTGGCTACACCTTC
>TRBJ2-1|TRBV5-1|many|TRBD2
CASSPSSGVYNEQFF
TGCGCCAGCAGCCCCTCCAGCGGGGTCTACAATGAGCAGTTCTTC
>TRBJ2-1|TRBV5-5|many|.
CASSFRRTFLSSYNEQFF
TGTGCCAGCAGCTTCCGGAGGACTTTTCTAAGCTCCTACAATGAGCAGTTCTTC
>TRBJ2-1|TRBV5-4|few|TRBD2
CASKLAGGRIEQFF
TGTGCCAGCAAGCTAGCGGGGGGGCGTATTGAGCAGTTCTTC
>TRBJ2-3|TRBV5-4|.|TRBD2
CASSLGGAGGSTDTQYF
TGTGCCAGCAGCTTGGGTGGAGCGGGGGGGAGCACAGATACGCAGTATTTT
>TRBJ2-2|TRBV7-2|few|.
CASSFSPDSPNTGELFF
TGTGCCAGCAGTTTTTCCCCCGACAGCCCGAACACCGGGGAGCTGTTTTTT
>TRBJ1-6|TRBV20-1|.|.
CSARLRAGDSPLHF
TGCAGTGCTAGACTCCGGGCCGGTGATTCACCCCTCCACTTT
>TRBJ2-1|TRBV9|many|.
CASSVTGHLYNEQFF
TGTGCCAGCAGCGTGACAGGTCACCTGTACAATGAGCAGTTCTTC
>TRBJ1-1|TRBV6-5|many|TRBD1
CASSYTGQGNTEAFF
TGTGCCAGCAGTTACACCGGACAGGGGAACACTGAAGCTTTCTTT